These T cell receptor beta chains were read from a single sample in a study of blood T cell repertoires in COVID-19. Assay: immunoSEQ multiplex PCR; the TCRdb copy retains only in-frame clones and omits some. The sample records tens of thousands of clones, approximately 89% being singletons. Sequencing was carried out using peripheral blood. These receptors were obtained from a man in his 60s with acute or convalescent COVID-19. Each CDR3 is given with its conserved first and last residue. D genes are given only for firm matches. Some rows mark clone size as missing; the rest say once, few, many or name a class of expanded clone.

d_call | j_call | clone_size | v_call | cdr3_aa | cdr3_nt
TRBD1 | TRBJ2-5 | few | TRBV11-3 | CASSPRTGVETQYF | TGTGCCAGCAGCCCCCGGACAGGGGTCGAGACCCAGTACTTC
NA | TRBJ2-3 | once | TRBV2 | CASTVDGWGTDTQYF | TGTGCCAGCACGGTCGACGGGTGGGGCACAGATACGCAGTATTTT
TRBD1 | TRBJ1-3 | once | TRBV28 | CASRELGTGGPLYF | TGTGCCAGCAGGGAATTAGGGACAGGGGGCCCTCTATATTTT
NA | TRBJ2-1 | NA | TRBV9 | CASSPIMSSYNEQFF | TGTGCCAGCAGCCCAATAATGAGCTCCTACAATGAGCAGTTCTTC
TRBD1 | TRBJ1-5 | NA | TRBV19 | CASSKSRQGPNQPQHF | TGTGCCAGTAGTAAATCTCGACAGGGCCCGAATCAGCCCCAGCATTTT
TRBD1 | TRBJ2-5 | NA | TRBV5-1 | CASSLFAGGPETQYF | TGCGCCAGCAGCTTATTCGCAGGGGGCCCTGAGACCCAGTACTTC
TRBD1 | TRBJ2-2 | NA | TRBV7-9 | CASSVRQGRSGELFF | TGTGCCAGCAGCGTAAGACAGGGTCGGTCCGGGGAGCTGTTTTTT
TRBD1 | TRBJ2-4 | NA | TRBV5-1 | CASGSGGGGKNIQYF | TGCGCCAGCGGGTCAGGGGGCGGTGGCAAAAACATTCAGTACTTC
TRBD1 | TRBJ1-1 | NA | TRBV6-5 | CASSTGGGTEAFF | TGTGCCAGCAGTACAGGGGGCGGCACTGAAGCTTTCTTT
TRBD2 | TRBJ2-1 | NA | TRBV5-1 | CASSLASGTSGRIGNEQFF | TGCGCCAGCAGCTTGGCCTCGGGGACTAGCGGGAGGATTGGCAATGAGCAGTTCTTC
NA | TRBJ2-2 | NA | TRBV28 | CASRHKKELFF | TGTGCCAGCAGACACAAAAAGGAGCTGTTTTTT
NA | TRBJ2-5 | NA | TRBV12-3/TRBV12-4 | CASSRYRAETQYF | TGTGCCAGCAGCCGATACAGGGCAGAGACCCAGTACTTC
NA | TRBJ1-1 | NA | TRBV11-3 | CASNRGLMNTEAFF | TGTGCCAGCAACCGAGGCCTCATGAACACTGAAGCTTTCTTT
NA | TRBJ2-3 | NA | TRBV5-1 | CASSEGVVARDTQYF | TGCGCCAGCAGCGAGGGGGTCGTCGCTCGGGATACGCAGTATTTT
TRBD2 | TRBJ2-1 | NA | TRBV27 | CASSLTSGRVFEQFF | TGTGCCAGCAGTTTAACTAGCGGGAGGGTTTTTGAGCAGTTCTTC
NA | TRBJ2-3 | NA | TRBV14 | CASSHTGSDTQYF | TGTGCCAGCAGCCATACAGGGTCGGATACGCAGTATTTT
NA | TRBJ1-5 | few | TRBV28 | CASSSVGRGAQHF | TGTGCCAGCAGTTCGGTTGGCAGAGGAGCCCAGCATTTT
TRBD2 | TRBJ2-3 | NA | TRBV7-9 | CASSLALAGDQDTQYF | TGTGCCAGCAGCTTAGCACTAGCGGGAGACCAAGATACGCAGTATTTT
TRBD1 | TRBJ2-2 | NA | TRBV5-1 | CASTWTGGRTGELFF | TGCGCCAGCACCTGGACAGGAGGTAGAACCGGGGAGCTGTTTTTT
NA | TRBJ1-6 | once | TRBV7-2 | CASSSINRARSPLHF | TGTGCCAGCAGCTCGATTAACAGGGCCCGGTCACCCCTCCACTTT
TRBD1 | TRBJ1-5 | once | TRBV27 | CASSLDRGPQHF | TGTGCCAGCAGTTTAGACAGGGGGCCCCAGCATTTT
TRBD2 | TRBJ2-5 | NA | TRBV27 | CASSRRTSGQETQYF | TGTGCCAGCAGTCGACGGACTAGCGGCCAAGAGACCCAGTACTTC
NA | TRBJ1-2 | NA | TRBV30 | CAWSVRGRAAGYTF | TGTGCCTGGAGTGTAAGAGGGCGAGCCGCTGGCTACACCTTC
NA | TRBJ1-1 | NA | TRBV19 | CASSRDRQGANEAFF | TGTGCCAGTAGTAGGGATCGGCAGGGCGCGAATGAAGCTTTCTTT
TRBD1 | TRBJ1-3 | NA | TRBV19 | CASSLQGAKTHSGNTIYF | TGTGCCAGTAGCTTACAGGGGGCGAAAACCCACTCTGGAAACACCATATATTTT
TRBD2 | TRBJ2-5 | NA | TRBV4-1 | CASSILAGAQETQYF | TGCGCCAGCAGCATCTTGGCGGGAGCCCAAGAGACCCAGTACTTC
TRBD2 | TRBJ2-3 | NA | TRBV6-6 | CASMGGSSDTQYF | TGTGCCAGCATGGGAGGGAGCTCAGATACGCAGTATTTT
NA | TRBJ2-1 | NA | TRBV5-1 | CASSLGGPRVNEQFF | TGCGCCAGCAGCTTGGGGGGGCCCAGGGTCAATGAGCAGTTCTTC
TRBD2 | TRBJ2-2 | NA | TRBV5-4 | CASSLGLAGGAGELFF | TGTGCCAGCAGCCTAGGACTAGCGGGAGGAGCGGGGGAGCTGTTTTTT
TRBD1 | TRBJ1-2 | NA | TRBV19 | CASSKLGTGDYGYTF | TGTGCCAGTAGCAAACTGGGGACAGGGGACTATGGCTACACCTTC
NA | TRBJ2-3 | NA | TRBV7-2 | CASSLNPASALTDTQYF | TGTGCCAGCAGCTTAAACCCCGCGAGCGCCCTCACAGATACGCAGTATTTT
TRBD1 | TRBJ1-6 | NA | TRBV7-9 | CASSLVTGPNSPLHF | TGTGCCAGCAGCTTAGTGACAGGGCCTAATTCACCCCTCCACTTT
NA | TRBJ1-3 | NA | TRBV6-5 | CASLSGVRVDTIYF | TGTGCCAGCCTAAGCGGTGTCCGGGTGGACACCATATATTTT
NA | TRBJ1-4 | once | TRBV7-9 | CASSLGRVGSEKLFF | TGTGCCAGCAGCTTAGGCAGGGTGGGTTCGGAAAAACTGTTTTTT
TRBD2 | TRBJ2-1 | NA | TRBV24-1 | CATSRGGTSGSRDEQFF | TGTGCCACCTCTCGCGGGGGTACTAGCGGGAGTCGGGATGAGCAGTTCTTC
TRBD2 | TRBJ2-5 | NA | TRBV12-5 | CASGPPRLAGGETQYF | TGTGCTAGTGGCCCCCCGCGGCTAGCGGGAGGGGAGACCCAGTACTTC
NA | TRBJ1-6 | NA | TRBV4-1 | CASSQGTVASYNSPLHF | TGCGCCAGCAGCCAAGGAACAGTGGCCTCCTATAATTCACCCCTCCACTTT
NA | TRBJ2-3 | NA | TRBV12-3/TRBV12-4 | CASSFVSDTQYF | TGTGCCAGCAGTTTTGTGTCGGATACGCAGTATTTT
NA | TRBJ2-1 | NA | TRBV3-1/TRBV3-2 | CASSQDTGPFSYNEQFF | TGTGCCAGCAGCCAAGACACAGGACCTTTCTCCTACAATGAGCAGTTCTTC
TRBD1 | TRBJ1-1 | NA | TRBV3-1/TRBV3-2 | CASSHRQGRRPNTEAFF | TGTGCCAGCAGTCATAGACAGGGTCGTCGACCGAACACTGAAGCTTTCTTT
TRBD2 | TRBJ2-3 | NA | TRBV10-3 | CAIRMGLADTQYF | TGTGCCATCAGAATGGGACTAGCGGATACGCAGTATTTT
NA | TRBJ1-1 | NA | TRBV23-1 | CASSQSPARTNTEAFF | TGCGCCAGCAGTCAATCTCCCGCACGGACAAACACTGAAGCTTTCTTT
NA | TRBJ1-5 | NA | TRBV9 | CASSGSSSNQPQHF | TGTGCCAGCAGCGGGTCCAGTAGCAATCAGCCCCAGCATTTT
TRBD2 | TRBJ2-1 | NA | TRBV30 | CAWKFGTSGSGQFF | TGTGCCTGGAAGTTCGGGACTAGCGGGAGTGGGCAGTTCTTC
NA | TRBJ1-4 | few | TRBV25-1 | CASSLGRRGNEKLFF | TGTGCCAGCAGCCTTGGTAGGCGGGGGAATGAAAAACTGTTTTTT
NA | TRBJ1-6 | NA | TRBV14 | CASSQVRGRSPLHF | TGTGCCAGCAGCCAAGTCAGGGGTCGGTCACCCCTCCACTTT
NA | TRBJ1-6 | NA | TRBV11-3 | CASSLTYPTVHYNSPLHF | TGTGCCAGCAGCTTAACATACCCGACAGTCCACTATAATTCACCCCTCCACTTT
TRBD1 | TRBJ2-5 | NA | TRBV4-1 | CASSQDLGRGRETQYF | TGCGCCAGCAGCCAAGATCTGGGCAGGGGGAGAGAGACCCAGTACTTC
NA | TRBJ2-2 | NA | TRBV24-1 | CATSEPEHTGELFF | TGTGCCACCAGTGAACCAGAACACACCGGGGAGCTGTTTTTT
TRBD1 | TRBJ1-4 | NA | TRBV12-3/TRBV12-4 | CASSRWDSEKLFF | TGTGCCAGCAGCAGATGGGACAGCGAAAAACTGTTTTTT
TRBD2 | TRBJ2-5 | NA | TRBV7-6 | CASSFRGSGRAMETQYF | TGTGCCAGCAGTTTTCGGGGCAGCGGGAGGGCCATGGAGACCCAGTACTTC
NA | TRBJ2-1 | NA | TRBV24-1 | CATSENPSLSKFF | TGTGCCACCAGCGAAAATCCTAGCTTGAGCAAATTCTTC
TRBD1 | TRBJ2-6 | NA | TRBV6-2/TRBV6-3 | CASSQGRGRLGANVLTF | TGTGCCAGCAGCCAGGGCAGGGGGCGGCTCGGGGCCAACGTCCTGACTTTC